These 30 T cell receptor beta chains came from one sample sequenced in a study of T cell clonotyping in hematopoietic cell transplantation (dated by TCRdb to the early 2020s). Libraries were built with the immunoSEQ multiplex PCR assay. TCRdb re-hosts the immuneACCESS table, in-frame sequences only. Its copies lack some clones; in the studies checked, an unresolved V gene accounts for under half of them, and the cause for the rest is not known. The sample table lists nearly 70,000 clones, 94% of them with a count of one. 1.5% to 2% of the sample is taken by the ten largest. Specimen: peripheral blood mononuclear cells. The receptor source for this set is a man aged 50-60 years in good health. Some clones in this sample may be carry-over from other donors' samples.

The chain links TRBV11-3 to TRBJ1-6, with no clear D. The CDR3 has 18 residues. From germline, CDR1 is SGHNT and CDR2 YENEEA. V lost 1 base and J lost 0, with 13 bases in between. CDR3 bases: TGTGCCAGCAGCTTAGGGCATTGCCATATCTCCTATAATTCACCCCTCCACTTT. It codes for CASSLGHCHISYNSPLHF.

V usage is TRBV6-1 and J usage is TRBJ1-5, with D maybe TRBD1 (6 bases). Trimming left V 4 bases short and J 4 bases short, with 17 bases between. The germline V gene encodes CDR1 MNHNS and CDR2 SASEGT. CDR3 length: 16 amino acids. CDR3 amino acids: CASSGPDRALNQPQHF. In DNA form, the CDR3 reads TGTGCCAGCAGTGGACCGGACAGAGCCTTGAATCAGCCCCAGCATTTT.

The J gene is TRBJ1-1, the V gene TRBV30; D is uncertain. Looked up from germline, CDR1 is GTSNPN and CDR2 is SVGIG (reference sequence). Trimming took 0 bases from V and 6 from J, leaving 17 bases between them. The length of the CDR3 is 15 residues. The CDR3 region is CAWSVLGLDSAEAFF. The CDR3 nucleotides are TGTGCCTGGAGTGTACTAGGGCTAGATTCCGCTGAAGCTTTCTTT.

The chain has TRBV19 and TRBJ1-1; unclear D gene. V was clipped by 7 bases and J by 2 bases, with 17 bases between them. CDR1 LNHDA and CDR2 SQIVND come from the germline V gene (reference sequence). The CDR3 spans 15 residues. CDR3: CASNDGSNLNTEAFF. As DNA, the CDR3 is TGTGCCAGTAACGATGGTTCAAATCTAAACACTGAAGCTTTCTTT.

The gene calls are TRBV30 and TRBJ2-7; possible D gene TRBD2, 6 bases. The V gene lost 3 bases and the J gene lost 0 bases, with 12 bases spanning the gap. Germline V lookup: CDR1 GTSNPN, CDR2 SVGIG (reference sequence). The CDR3 length is 14 residues. The CDR3 DNA reads TGTGCCTGGAGGGCCGCGGGGAGCTCCTACGAGCAGTACTTC. Protein product: CAWRAAGSSYEQYF. Full variable domain (rest looked up from reference TRBV30 and TRBJ2-7): SQTIHQWPATLVQPVGSPLSLECTVEGTSNPNLYWYRQAAGRGLQLLFYSVGIGQISSEVPQNLSASRPQDRQFILSSKKLLLSDSGFYLCAWRAAGSSYEQYFGPGTRLTVT.

This clone was seen only once. The chain employs TRBV5-4 and TRBJ2-3, with 13 bases matching TRBD2. Looked up from germline, CDR1 is SGHNT and CDR2 is YYREEE (reference sequence). The V and J ends lost 0 bases and 3 bases, in that order; junction bases with no gene match: 4. The CDR3 length is 17 residues. The CDR3 loop reads CASSLDTSGGVTDTQYF. The CDR3 nucleotides are TGTGCCAGCAGCTTGGATACTAGCGGGGGGGTAACAGATACGCAGTATTTT.

This clone appeared once. The chain links TRBV2 to TRBJ1-2; D unresolved. Trimming took 7 bases from V and 5 from J, leaving 11 bases between them. The CDR3 totals 12 residues. From germline, CDR1 is SNHLY and CDR2 FYNNEI. The CDR3 loop is CASTKGPYGYTF. CDR3 DNA: TGTGCCAGCACCAAGGGTCCATATGGCTACACCTTC.

There are a few counts of this clone. This rearrangement joins TRBV10-3 to TRBJ1-2; D is undetermined. Germline V gene sequence: CDR1 ENHRY, CDR2 SYGVKD. The CDR3 spans 14 residues. V lost 7 bases to trimming and J lost 3 bases, with 15 bases between them. The CDR3, as DNA: TGTGCCATCAAACCGGCAGGCTCGGACTATGGCTACACCTTC. This encodes CAIKPAGSDYGYTF.

The chain recombines TRBV23-1 with TRBJ1-4, with unresolved D. TRBV23-1 is noted as an ORF with a role that remains uncertain. This CDR3 region has 15 residues. V lost 1 base and J 0 bases, leaving 6 bases between the germline ends. The CDR3 nucleotides are TGCGCCAGCAGTCAATTGGGAGCAACTAATGAAAAACTGTTTTTT. It specifies CASSQLGATNEKLFF.

This chain links TRBV18 with TRBJ2-5; D not resolved. V gave up 3 bases and J gave up 5 bases, with 10 bases separating them. CDR3 size: 13 residues. Looked up from germline, CDR1 is KGHSH and CDR2 is LQKENI. Here the CDR3 reads CASSPLGRETQYF. CDR3 nucleotides: TGTGCCAGCTCACCCCTAGGTCGGGAGACCCAGTACTTC.

The chain is built from TRBV19 and TRBJ1-1; D gene ambiguous. The CDR3 is 13 amino acids. The V gene lost 4 bases and the J gene lost 5 bases, with 11 bases spanning the gap. Germline loops: CDR1 LNHDA, CDR2 SQIVND (reference sequence). The CDR3 spells CASSTKQTTEAFF. The DNA of the CDR3 is TGTGCCAGTAGTACGAAGCAGACTACTGAAGCTTTCTTT.

The J gene is TRBJ1-2, the V gene TRBV27, with D possibly being TRBD1 (6 bases). The V gene's germline CDR1 is MNHEY and CDR2 SMNVEV (reference sequence). The CDR3 has 15 residues. With 0 bases removed from V and 4 bases from J, the gap between germline ends came to 12 bases. CDR3: CASSLSQGRTYGYTF. The CDR3 DNA sequence: TGTGCCAGCAGTTTATCCCAGGGGAGGACCTATGGCTACACCTTC.

The J gene is TRBJ1-6, the V gene TRBV6-4; D perhaps matches TRBD1 (6 bases). Germline loops: CDR1 MRHNA, CDR2 SNTAGT. The CDR3 runs to 15 residues. Trimming cost V 4 bases and J 8 bases, with 15 bases left between them. The CDR3 DNA sequence: TGTGCCAGCAGTGTGACAGGCGTCCCATATTCACCCCTCCACTTT. Translation: CASSVTGVPYSPLHF.

The rearrangement joins TRBV6-5 to TRBJ2-2; D remains unclear. Germline V lookup: CDR1 MNHEY, CDR2 SVGAGI. Trimming took off 6 bases at V and 4 bases at J, with 9 bases between the two ends. CDR3 size: 13 residues. This chain's CDR3 is CASRGWATGELFF. The DNA of the CDR3 is TGTGCCAGCAGGGGATGGGCCACCGGGGAGCTGTTTTTT.

The sample holds one count of this clone. This chain links TRBV7-2 with TRBJ2-3; unclear D gene. Germline V CDR1 and CDR2: SGHTA, FQGNSA. The CDR3 has 15 amino acids. V was clipped by 4 bases and J by 2 bases, with 13 bases between them. CDR3 bases: TGTGCCAGCAGCTCTAAGGGCAGGAACACAGATACGCAGTATTTT. It is translated as CASSSKGRNTDTQYF.

The chain uses TRBV4-3 and TRBJ1-3; D may be TRBD1 (5 bases). V gave up 4 bases and J gave up 2 bases, with 18 bases separating them. The CDR3 contains 17 residues. The germline gives CDR1 LGHNA, CDR2 YSLEER. CDR3 nucleotides: TGCGCCAGCAGCCCCAGCCCGGGACGCCAAACTGGAAACACCATATATTTT. Amino acid sequence: CASSPSPGRQTGNTIYF.

The chain combines TRBV12-5 with TRBJ1-1; 8 bases align to TRBD1. CDR3 length equals 15 residues. The germline V gene has CDR1 LGHNT and CDR2 FRNRAP. V lost 1 base, J lost 5 bases, and 6 bases stayed unmatched. The DNA for the CDR3 is TGTGCTAGTGGTTTGGGGACAGGGCTGCTGACTGAAGCTTTCTTT. This sequence encodes CASGLGTGLLTEAFF.

With regard to this clone: One end of the junction fails to match germline, which may point to a read error. The genes are TRBV7-7 and TRBJ2-5; tentatively, D is TRBD1 (6 bases). The CDR3 has 14 residues. Germline lookup yields CDR1 SSHAT and CDR2 FNYEAQ (reference sequence). The CDR3 sequence is CASSLVQGQETQYF. The CDR3, as DNA: TGTGCTAGCAGCTTAGTTCAGGGGCAAGAGACCCAGTACTTC.

The CDR3 DNA follows: TGTGCCAGCAAGCCGGGTTCCGGGGGAACTTCCTACAATGAGCAGTTCTTC. This translates into CASKPGSGGTSYNEQFF. The V gene is TRBV2, the J gene TRBJ2-1; possibly TRBD2 for D (6 bases). Germline assignment: CDR1 SNHLY and CDR2 FYNNEI. The CDR3 totals 17 residues. The V end was cut by 7 bases, the J end by 1 base, with 20 bases between.

The chain has TRBV5-1 and TRBJ1-1; D is unresolved. In germline, CDR1 is SGHRS, CDR2 YFSETQ. The CDR3 spans 13 residues. The V end lost 2 bases, the J end lost 5 bases, and 10 bases lay between the germline ends. The CDR3 sequence: CASSFSSNTEAFF. The DNA for the CDR3 is TGCGCCAGCAGCTTTTCGTCCAATACTGAAGCTTTCTTT.

For the CDR3, the DNA is TGTGCCAGCAGCCTCGGCGGGGGGGGAGGCTACGAGCAGTACTTC. Protein: CASSLGGGGGYEQYF. The chain recombines TRBV9 with TRBJ2-7; 9 nucleotides align to TRBD2. CDR3 length equals 15 residues. Trimming at V came to 4 bases and at J to 3 bases, leaving 8 bases not matched to a gene. Germline-derived CDR1 and CDR2 are SGDLS and YYNGEE.

The J gene is TRBJ1-2, the V gene TRBV25-1; no clear D gene. Germline V gives CDR1 MGHDK, CDR2 SYGVNS. The CDR3 is made up of 12 amino acids. V dropped 0 bases and J dropped 7 bases, with 6 bases sitting between them. The CDR3 sequence is CASSEYRVGYTF. The CDR3, as DNA: TGTGCCAGCAGTGAATACCGGGTTGGCTACACCTTC.

The V and J genes are TRBV6-1 and TRBJ2-7; D might be TRBD1 (5 bases). V lost 11 bases, J lost 2 bases, and 22 bases lay in between. Germline V gene sequence: CDR1 MNHNS, CDR2 SASEGT. The CDR3 is 15 amino acids. CDR3 amino acids: CACRLGQDIAYEQYF. The CDR3 nucleotides are TGTGCCTGCCGTTTAGGGCAGGACATCGCCTACGAGCAGTACTTC.

The chain uses TRBV29-1 and TRBJ2-7, with TRBD2 matching 7 bases. The V segment lost 4 bases and the J segment 0 bases; nucleotides outside the gene matches: 3. The CDR3 totals 13 residues. Germline V gene lookup returns CDR1 SQVTM and CDR2 ANQGSEA. The CDR3 DNA reads as TGCAGCGTTGTTCTAGCGGTCTCCTACGAGCAGTACTTC. Its translation: CSVVLAVSYEQYF.

V is TRBV27 and J is TRBJ2-7; TRBD1 aligns across 8 bases. The CDR3 is made up of 14 amino acids. Germline assignment: CDR1 MNHEY and CDR2 SMNVEV (reference sequence). The J segment lost 2 bases and the V segment lost 2 bases, leaving 2 bases of the junction unmatched. Here the CDR3 DNA reads TGTGCCAGCAGTTTAGGGGGACAGGCCTACGAGCAGTACTTC. It is translated as CASSLGGQAYEQYF.

The chain recombines TRBV4-2 with TRBJ2-1; tentatively, D is TRBD1 (6 bases). The CDR3 loop spans 18 amino acids. From germline, CDR1 is LGHNA and CDR2 YNFKEQ. V was shortened by 1 base and J by 3 bases, with 19 bases between the two germline ends. DNA for the CDR3: TGTGCCAGCAGCCAAGGAATGTTAGGCGCCAGGGGCTACAATGAGCAGTTCTTC. Protein product: CASSQGMLGARGYNEQFF.

The CDR3: CASSQSLGRGHNEQFF. The CDR3 DNA sequence: TGCGCCAGCAGTCAATCGCTGGGGAGAGGGCATAATGAGCAGTTCTTC. The chain recombines TRBV23-1 with TRBJ2-1; D perhaps matches TRBD2 (5 bases). TRBV23-1 is flagged as an ORF with uncertain function. CDR3 length: 16 amino acids. V shed 0 bases and J shed 7 bases, with 16 bases lying between them.

J is TRBJ1-5 and V is TRBV29-1; D is undetermined. Germline values: CDR1 SQVTM, CDR2 ANQGSEA. V lost 3 bases and J 6 bases, leaving 12 bases between the germline ends. The CDR3 contains 13 residues. This CDR3 is CSVEEGGGQPQHF. DNA of the CDR3: TGCAGCGTTGAGGAGGGTGGCGGTCAGCCCCAGCATTTT.

V is TRBV6-1 and J is TRBJ2-7; tentative D call: TRBD1 (6 bases). Germline lookup yields CDR1 MNHNS and CDR2 SASEGT. Trimming left V 6 bases short and J 2 bases short, with 14 bases between. The CDR3 is made up of 14 amino acids. CDR3 amino acids: CASSYREVAYEQYF. CDR3 in DNA: TGTGCCAGCAGCTACAGGGAAGTAGCCTACGAGCAGTACTTC.

A single count supports this clone. This chain links TRBV6-1 with TRBJ1-4, with unresolved D. CDR1 and CDR2 from the germline V gene are MNHNS and SASEGT. Trimming shortened V by 6 bases and J by 1 base, and 12 bases separated the two germline ends. The CDR3 has 15 residues. The CDR3 bases are TGTGCCAGCAGCGAAACCTGGGGAACTAATGAAAAACTGTTTTTT. Translation gives CASSETWGTNEKLFF.